A single sample gave rise to the 15 T cell receptor beta chains below, sequenced in a study of T cells in Graves' hyperthyroidism and ophthalmopathy. Researchers amplified the TCR beta CDR3 regions from RNA transcripts. RT-PCR in the first round (using the HTBI primer set) targeted the TCR CDR3. TCRdb re-analysed the multiplex PCR reads in MiXCR, keeping a single row per CDR3 protein. The table has about 640,000 distinct CDR3 sequences, more than 20% seen once; the top ten hold roughly a third. Sequencing input: blood. These TCRs come from a man aged 25-45 years with Graves' ophthalmopathy.

This clonotype was seen at least ten times. The V and J genes are TRBV11-2 and TRBJ2-4; unclear D gene. The CDR3 is 17 amino acids. V was trimmed by 0 bases and J by 8 bases, leaving 20 bases between them. From germline, CDR1 is SGHAT and CDR2 FQNNGV. CDR3 protein: CASSLDTLVNNPDIQYF. Here the CDR3 DNA reads TGTGCCAGCAGCTTAGATACGCTAGTTAACAACCCAGACATTCAGTACTTC.

This clonotype was seen more than once but under ten times. The rearrangement uses TRBV3-1 and TRBJ2-7, with D possibly TRBD1 on 6 matching bases. V lost 1 base to trimming and J lost 7 bases, with 20 bases between them. CDR1 and CDR2 from the germline V gene are LGHDT and YNNKEL (reference sequence). CDR3 size: 16 residues. The chain's CDR3 is CASSQVLRNRDEEQYF. For the CDR3, the DNA is TGTGCCAGCAGCCAAGTACTTCGCAACAGGGACGAAGAGCAGTACTTC.

This clonotype has ten or more counts. The chain employs TRBV18 and TRBJ1-1, with D perhaps TRBD1 (5 bases). From germline, CDR1 is KGHSH and CDR2 LQKENI. CDR3 length: 14 amino acids. Trimming took off 5 bases at V and 5 bases at J, with 15 bases between the two ends. The CDR3 region is CASSKTQGGTEAFF. The CDR3 region has the DNA TGTGCCAGCTCAAAGACTCAGGGTGGTACTGAAGCTTTCTTT.

The V gene is TRBV20-1, the J gene TRBJ2-7; D call uncertain. Trimming shortened V by 3 bases and J by 4 bases, and 4 bases separated the two germline ends. The CDR3 sequence is 10 residues long. Germline assignment: CDR1 DFQATT and CDR2 SNEGSKA (reference sequence). This chain's CDR3 is CSASFYEQYF. The CDR3 DNA sequence: TGCAGTGCTAGTTTTTACGAGCAGTACTTC.

Details on this clonotype: A read error may be the cause here, since a much bigger clone is one base away. The J gene is TRBJ2-7, the V gene TRBV2; 7 bases map to TRBD1. The CDR3 covers 15 residues. V lost 5 bases to trimming and J lost 0 bases; unmatched junction nucleotides: 7. Germline values: CDR1 SNHLY, CDR2 FYNNEI. The CDR3 DNA sequence: TGTGCCAGCAGTACAGGGGAAGGGAGCTCCTACGAGCAGTACTTC. The encoded protein is CASSTGEGSSYEQYF.

This clonotype turned up a few times. The chain is built from TRBV2 and TRBJ2-1, with 11 bases that match TRBD1. Germline CDR1 SNHLY, CDR2 FYNNEI. With 6 bases clipped from V and 8 bases from J, the junction kept 9 bases outside the gene matches. This CDR3 spans 15 amino acids. CDR3 in amino acids: CASSRGQGAIHEQFF. The CDR3 nucleotides are TGTGCCAGCAGCCGCGGACAGGGGGCGATCCATGAGCAGTTCTTC.

This clonotype was picked up many times. This chain joins TRBV28 and TRBJ2-5; possibly TRBD2 for D (6 bases). Looked up from germline, CDR1 is MDHEN and CDR2 is SYDVKM. The ends were cut back, 4 bases at V and 5 bases at J, with 8 bases in the middle. The CDR3 extends over 12 amino acids. The CDR3 loop reads CASSWGDETQYF. Here the CDR3 DNA reads TGTGCCAGCAGTTGGGGGGATGAGACCCAGTACTTC.

Note on this clonotype: A read error may account for a junction end that differs from germline. V and J are TRBV6-2 or TRBV6-3 and TRBJ2-1; 8 bases line up with TRBD2. Germline assignment: CDR1 MNHEY and CDR2 SVGEGT. The CDR3 contains 15 residues. The CDR3 loop is CASSRTSGYYDEQFF. The CDR3 nucleotides read TGTGCCAGCAGCCGTACTAGCGGTTACTACGATGAGCAGTTCTTC.

The chain is built from TRBV6-4 and TRBJ1-5; D possibly corresponds to TRBD1 (6 bases). Germline V gives CDR1 MRHNA, CDR2 SNTAGT. Trimming cost V 6 bases and J 1 base, with 25 bases left between them. The CDR3 runs to 19 residues. Here the CDR3 reads CASSPGSGGPFRSNQPQHF. CDR3 coding DNA: TGTGCCAGCAGCCCTGGGTCGGGGGGCCCTTTTAGGAGCAATCAGCCCCAGCATTTT.

This clonotype has at least ten counts. J is TRBJ1-5 and V is TRBV24-1; D not resolved. This CDR3 comprises 13 residues. V lost 5 bases to trimming and J lost 6 bases, with 10 bases between them. The germline V gene has CDR1 KGHDR and CDR2 SFDVKD. In nucleotides, the CDR3 is TGTGCCACCAGTGCTACGAGTTTTCAGCCCCAGCATTTT. Its protein product is CATSATSFQPQHF.

In its sample, this clonotype was seen many times. The rearrangement joins TRBV2 to TRBJ2-1, with D perhaps TRBD1 (5 bases). The CDR3 contains 15 residues. The V gene lost 7 bases and the J gene lost 0 bases, with 13 bases spanning the gap. Germline V gene sequence: CDR1 SNHLY, CDR2 FYNNEI. Here the CDR3 reads CASMVRALSYNEQFF. In DNA form, the CDR3 reads TGTGCCAGCATGGTCAGGGCCCTCTCCTACAATGAGCAGTTCTTC.

This clonotype was seen a few times. The V call is TRBV25-1, the J call TRBJ2-5; 11 positions match TRBD1. This CDR3 has 15 residues. Germline-derived CDR1 and CDR2 are MGHDK and SYGVNS. V lost 4 bases to trimming and J lost 5 bases; unmatched junction nucleotides: 6. CDR3 sequence reads: CASSAWTGGAETQYF. DNA for the CDR3: TGTGCCAGCAGTGCTTGGACAGGGGGCGCCGAGACCCAGTACTTC.

The chain uses TRBV5-4 and TRBJ2-3, with 13 bases matching TRBD2. Germline CDR1 reads SGHNT; CDR2 reads YYREEE (reference sequence). This CDR3 has 15 residues. J gave up 3 bases and V 7 bases, and 5 bases lay outside the gene matches. CDR3 in amino acids: CASGGTSGKTDTQYF. The CDR3 DNA follows: TGTGCCAGCGGGGGGACTAGCGGGAAGACAGATACGCAGTATTTT.

In its sample, this clonotype was seen many times. This chain links TRBV20-1 with TRBJ1-2, with D hard to call. The CDR3 totals 13 residues. CDR1 and CDR2 (germline): DFQATT, SNEGSKA (reference sequence). V lost 5 bases to trimming and J lost 4 bases, with 14 bases between them. CDR3 in DNA: TGCAGTGCTCCCAGGAACTCCTTCTATGGCTACACCTTC. It is translated as CSAPRNSFYGYTF.

V and J are TRBV20-1 and TRBJ1-6; TRBD1 aligns across 7 bases. In germline, CDR1 is DFQATT, CDR2 SNEGSKA (reference sequence). V shed 0 bases and J 10 bases; nucleotides not matched to a gene: 9. This CDR3 is 15 amino acids long. For the CDR3, the DNA is TGCAGTGCTAGAGATTTTCAGGGGGAAAGATCACCCCTCCACTTT. It codes for CSARDFQGERSPLHF.